Below are 6 T cell receptor beta chains sequenced from a single sample in a study of STAT3 mutations in large granular lymphocyte leukemia. Study-level results: In T-cell large granular lymphocyte leukemia, about half of patients showed multiple immunodominant subclonotypes.

The repertoire was sequenced with immunoSEQ multiplex PCR; TCRdb's copy has only in-frame clones and lacks some. The repertoire holds around 10,000 clones, with more than 75% as singletons. No antigen has been assigned to these receptors. Sequences were obtained from peripheral blood mononuclear cells. The receptors come from a man aged 55 to 69 with T-cell large granular lymphocyte leukemia. Some clones in this sample may be carry-over from other donors' samples.

V and J are TRBV7-6 and TRBJ2-3, with no clear D. CDR1 is SGHVS, CDR2 FNYEAQ, per germline. The length of the CDR3 is 13 residues. Trimming pared 7 bases from V and 6 bases from J, leaving 14 bases between. The DNA for the CDR3 is TGTGCCAGCACCCCCCGACCCTCGGATACGCAGTATTTT. This translates into CASTPRPSDTQYF.

V gene TRBV4-3 combines with J gene TRBJ2-6, with a possible D match to TRBD2 (5 bases). V was trimmed by 0 bases and J by 0 bases, leaving 12 bases between them. CDR1 is LGHNA and CDR2 is YSLEER in the germline V gene. The CDR3 is 18 amino acids. The CDR3 is CASSQDPGGGSGANVLTF. The CDR3 nucleotides read TGCGCCAGCAGCCAAGATCCGGGCGGAGGCTCTGGGGCCAACGTCCTGACTTTC.

CDR3: CAWSRPAKGGYTF. CDR3 in DNA: TGTGCCTGGAGTCGGCCGGCAAAGGGTGGCTACACCTTC. The chain is built from TRBV30 and TRBJ1-2, with D unclear. The CDR3 is made up of 13 amino acids. V lost 2 bases and J 7 bases, leaving 14 bases between the germline ends. The germline V gene has CDR1 GTSNPN and CDR2 SVGIG (reference sequence).

This rearrangement joins TRBV5-1 to TRBJ2-5; D is perhaps TRBD1 (6 bases). The CDR3 consists of 15 residues. V shed 5 bases and J shed 1 base, with 15 bases lying between them. Germline V gives CDR1 SGHRS, CDR2 YFSETQ. Here the CDR3 reads CASSIAGAGQETQYF. The CDR3 nucleotides read TGCGCCAGCAGTATTGCAGGGGCGGGCCAAGAGACCCAGTACTTC.

The chain has TRBV7-9 and TRBJ2-7; 9 nucleotides line up with TRBD2. V trimming: 4 bases; J trimming: 0 bases; junction bases outside the gene matches: 7. CDR1 and CDR2 (germline): SEHNR, FQNEAQ (reference sequence). This CDR3 spans 16 amino acids. The CDR3 protein is CASSSIAGVVSYEQYF. The CDR3 DNA sequence: TGTGCCAGCAGCTCCATAGCGGGAGTCGTCTCCTACGAGCAGTACTTC.

This sequence joins TRBV7-9 and TRBJ1-6, with 8 bases aligning to TRBD1. There are 19 residues in the CDR3. Germline assignment: CDR1 SEHNR and CDR2 FQNEAQ (reference sequence). The V segment lost 3 bases and the J segment 0 bases; nucleotides outside the gene matches: 10. The DNA of the CDR3 is TGTGCCAGCAGCTTGTGGGGACAGGACGGGAGCTCCTATAATTCACCCCTCCACTTT. Translated, it gives CASSLWGQDGSSYNSPLHF.